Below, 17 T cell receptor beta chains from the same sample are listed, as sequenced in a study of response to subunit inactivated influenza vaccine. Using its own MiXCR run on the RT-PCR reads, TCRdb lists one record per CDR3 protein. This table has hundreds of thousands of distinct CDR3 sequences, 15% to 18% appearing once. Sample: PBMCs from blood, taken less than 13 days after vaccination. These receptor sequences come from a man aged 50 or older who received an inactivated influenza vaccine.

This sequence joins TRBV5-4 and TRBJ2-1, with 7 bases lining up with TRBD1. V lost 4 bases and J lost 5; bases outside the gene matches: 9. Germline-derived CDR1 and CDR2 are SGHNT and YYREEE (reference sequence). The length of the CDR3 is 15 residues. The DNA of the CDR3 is TGTGCCAGCAGCCGGGGACAGCCAAAGAACAATGAGCAGTTCTTC. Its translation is CASSRGQPKNNEQFF.

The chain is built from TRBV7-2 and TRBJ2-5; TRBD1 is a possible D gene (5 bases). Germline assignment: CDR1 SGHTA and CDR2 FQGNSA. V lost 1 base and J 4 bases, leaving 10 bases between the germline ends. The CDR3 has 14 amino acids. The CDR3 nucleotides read TGTGCCAGCAGCTTAGTGGTTCAGGGAGAGACCCAGTACTTC. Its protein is CASSLVVQGETQYF. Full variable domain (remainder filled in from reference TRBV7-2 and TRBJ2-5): GAGVSQSPSNKVTEKGKDVELRCDPISGHTALYWYRQSLGQGLEFLIYFQGNSAPDKSGLPSDRFSAERTGGSVSTLTIQRTQQEDSAVYLCASSLVVQGETQYFGPGTRLLVL.

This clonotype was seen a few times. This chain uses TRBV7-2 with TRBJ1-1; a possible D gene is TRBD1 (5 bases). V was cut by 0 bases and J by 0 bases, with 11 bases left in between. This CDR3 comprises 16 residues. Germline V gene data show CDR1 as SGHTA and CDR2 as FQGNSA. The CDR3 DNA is TGTGCCAGCAGCTTAGCAGGGTGGGGGTTGAACACTGAAGCTTTCTTT. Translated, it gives CASSLAGWGLNTEAFF.

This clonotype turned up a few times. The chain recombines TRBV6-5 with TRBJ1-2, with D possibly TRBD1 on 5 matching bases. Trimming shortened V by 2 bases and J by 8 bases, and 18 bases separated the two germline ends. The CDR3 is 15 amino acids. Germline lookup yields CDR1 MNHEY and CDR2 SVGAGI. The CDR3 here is CASSYQPGTPLGYTF. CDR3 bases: TGTGCCAGCAGTTACCAACCTGGGACTCCGTTAGGCTACACCTTC.

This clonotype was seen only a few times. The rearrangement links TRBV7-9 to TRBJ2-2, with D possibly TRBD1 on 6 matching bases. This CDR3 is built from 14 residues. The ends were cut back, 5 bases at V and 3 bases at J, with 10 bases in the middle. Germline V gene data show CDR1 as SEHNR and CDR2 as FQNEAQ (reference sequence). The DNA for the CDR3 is TGTGCCAGCAGCCGGGACACCTACACCGGGGAGCTGTTTTTT. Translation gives CASSRDTYTGELFF. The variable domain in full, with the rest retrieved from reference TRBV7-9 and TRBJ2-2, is DTGVSQNPRHKITKRGQNVTFRCDPISEHNRLYWYRQTLGQGPEFLTYFQNEAQLEKSRLLSDRFSAERPKGSFSTLEIQRTEQGDSAMYLCASSRDTYTGELFFGEGSRLTVL.

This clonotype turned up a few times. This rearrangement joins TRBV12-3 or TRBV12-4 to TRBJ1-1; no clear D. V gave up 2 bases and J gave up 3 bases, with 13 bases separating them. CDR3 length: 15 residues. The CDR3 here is CASSLKGFADTEAFF. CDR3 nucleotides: TGTGCCAGCAGTTTAAAAGGATTTGCTGACACTGAAGCTTTCTTT.

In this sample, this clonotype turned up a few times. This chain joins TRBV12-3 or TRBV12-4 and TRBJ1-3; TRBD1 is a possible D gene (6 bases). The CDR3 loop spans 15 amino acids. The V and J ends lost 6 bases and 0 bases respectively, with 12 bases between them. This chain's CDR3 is CASRITGSSGNTIYF. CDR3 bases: TGTGCCAGCAGGATCACAGGGAGCTCTGGAAACACCATATATTTT.

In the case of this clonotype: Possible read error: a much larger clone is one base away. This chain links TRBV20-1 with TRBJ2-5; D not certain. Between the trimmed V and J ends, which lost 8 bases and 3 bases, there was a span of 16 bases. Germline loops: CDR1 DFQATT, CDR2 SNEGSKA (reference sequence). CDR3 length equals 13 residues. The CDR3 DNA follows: TGCAGTTCGCCAGTGTGGGGTGAAGAGACCCAGTACTTC. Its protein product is CSSPVWGEETQYF.

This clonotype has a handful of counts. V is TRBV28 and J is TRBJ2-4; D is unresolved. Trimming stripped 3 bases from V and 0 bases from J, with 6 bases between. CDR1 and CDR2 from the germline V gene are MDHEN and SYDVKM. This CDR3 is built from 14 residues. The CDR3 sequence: CASSLRLAKNIQYF. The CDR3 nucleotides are TGTGCCAGCAGTTTGAGGCTAGCCAAAAACATTCAGTACTTC. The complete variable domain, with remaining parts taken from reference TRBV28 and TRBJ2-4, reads DVKVTQSSRYLVKRTGEKVFLECVQDMDHENMFWYRQDPGLGLRLIYFSYDVKMKEKGDIPEGYSVSREKKERFSLILESASTNQTSMYLCASSLRLAKNIQYFGAGTRLSVL.

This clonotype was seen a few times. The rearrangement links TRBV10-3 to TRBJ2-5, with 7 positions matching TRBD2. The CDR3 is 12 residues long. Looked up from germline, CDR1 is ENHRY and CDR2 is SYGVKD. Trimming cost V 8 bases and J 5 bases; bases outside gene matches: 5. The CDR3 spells CAIAGDLETQYF. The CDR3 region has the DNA TGTGCCATCGCGGGGGACTTGGAGACCCAGTACTTC.

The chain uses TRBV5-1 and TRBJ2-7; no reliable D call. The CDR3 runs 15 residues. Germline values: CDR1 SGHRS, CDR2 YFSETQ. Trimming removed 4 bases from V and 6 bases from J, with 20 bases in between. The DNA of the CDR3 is TGCGCCAGCAGCCAAAAAACCGGGCCCCCGCGCGAGCAGTACTTC. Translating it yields CASSQKTGPPREQYF.

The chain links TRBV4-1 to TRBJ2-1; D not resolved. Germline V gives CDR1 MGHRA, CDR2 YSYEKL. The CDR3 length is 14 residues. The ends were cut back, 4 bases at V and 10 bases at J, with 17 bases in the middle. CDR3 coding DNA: TGCGCCAGCAGCCTCCGGGTCCGGGTGGACGAGCAGTTCTTC. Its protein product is CASSLRVRVDEQFF.

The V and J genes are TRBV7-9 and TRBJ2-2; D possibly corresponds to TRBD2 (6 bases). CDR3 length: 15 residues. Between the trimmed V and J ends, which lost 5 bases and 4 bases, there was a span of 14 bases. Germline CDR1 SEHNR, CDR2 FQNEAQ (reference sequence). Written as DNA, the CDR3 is TGTGCCAGCAGCCGCGGGGCCCCCGCCACCGGGGAGCTGTTTTTT. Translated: CASSRGAPATGELFF.

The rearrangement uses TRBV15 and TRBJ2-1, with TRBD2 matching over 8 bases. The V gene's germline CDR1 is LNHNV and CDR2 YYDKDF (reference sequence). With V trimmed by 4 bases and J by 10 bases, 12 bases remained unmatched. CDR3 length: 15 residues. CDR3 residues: CATSTMRGTRGEQFF. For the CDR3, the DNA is TGTGCCACCAGCACGATGAGGGGGACTAGAGGCGAGCAGTTCTTC.

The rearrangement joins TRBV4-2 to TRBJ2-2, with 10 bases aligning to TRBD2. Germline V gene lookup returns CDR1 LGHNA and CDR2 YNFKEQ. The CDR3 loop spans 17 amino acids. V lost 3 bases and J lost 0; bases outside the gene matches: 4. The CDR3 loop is CASSHGTSATNTGELFF. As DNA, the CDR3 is TGTGCCAGCAGCCACGGGACTAGCGCGACGAACACCGGGGAGCTGTTTTTT.

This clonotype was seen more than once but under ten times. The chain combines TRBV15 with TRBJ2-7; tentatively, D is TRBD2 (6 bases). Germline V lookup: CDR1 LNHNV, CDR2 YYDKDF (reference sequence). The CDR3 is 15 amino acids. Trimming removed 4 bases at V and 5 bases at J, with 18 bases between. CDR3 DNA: TGTGCCACCAGCATGGAGAGACCACGGGGGAACGAGCAGTACTTC. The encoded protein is CATSMERPRGNEQYF.

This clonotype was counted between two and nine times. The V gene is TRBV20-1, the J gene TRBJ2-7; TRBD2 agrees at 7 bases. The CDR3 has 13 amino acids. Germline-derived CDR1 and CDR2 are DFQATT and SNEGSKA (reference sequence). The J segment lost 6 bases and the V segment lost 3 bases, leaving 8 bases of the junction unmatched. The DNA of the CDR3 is TGCAGTGCTAGCATAGCGGGCTTCTCCGAGCAGTACTTC. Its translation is CSASIAGFSEQYF.